This T cell receptor (beta chain) was found in a study of blood T cells in healthy people across ages. Comments on this clonotype: The junction shows a germline mismatch at one end, possibly a read error.

Extraction yielded at least 5 micrograms of total RNA per sample. The CDR3 has 15 amino acids. Germline CDR1 SEHNR, CDR2 FQNEAQ (reference sequence). A J-beta primer mix and a sample-barcoded 5' primer were used in a second PCR of about 7 to 11 cycles. TCRdb independently ran MiXCR on the 5' RACE reads; one entry per CDR3 protein. Of 1.5 million to 2 million distinct CDR3 sequences listed, roughly 32% are singletons. The chain couples TRBV7-9 to TRBJ2-1; D is unclear. This sequence originates from a woman under 40 in good health. The sequenced material came from blood. The CDR3: CASSSSRDWNNKQFF. In DNA, the CDR3 is TGTGCCAGCAGCTCCTCGAGAGACTGGAACAATAAGCAGTTCTTC.